The clone carrying this T cell receptor beta chain has just a few counts. The antigen remains undetermined. This CDR3 has 14 amino acids. Germline CDR1 SEHNR, CDR2 FQNEAQ (reference sequence). Trimming stripped 1 base from V and 7 bases from J, with 13 bases between. The data derive from a study of cytomegalovirus exposure and HLA in healthy donors. Background on the study: Approximately 190 million T cells yielded more than 90 million unique TCR beta sequences, as an earlier analysis found.

Regarding the study as a whole: Later analysis found that TCR beta chains associated with HLA were more clonally expanded than other, equally common chains. The later analysis indicated that the majority of CMV-associated TCR beta chains appeared HLA-restricted.

Primers for the PCR totalled 60 Vbeta and 13 Jbeta. Clones were read by immunoSEQ multiplex PCR, and TCRdb kept only the in-frame ones, dropping some. The sample yields around 210,000 clones, around 83% seen once. This rearrangement joins TRBV7-9 to TRBJ1-1; D uncertain. The material sequenced was PBMCs. The sequence came from a woman between 40 and 50 years old in good health and CMV-seronegative. The CDR3: CASSLVVSEGEAFF. In DNA, the CDR3 is TGTGCCAGCAGCTTAGTTGTCAGTGAGGGTGAAGCTTTCTTT.